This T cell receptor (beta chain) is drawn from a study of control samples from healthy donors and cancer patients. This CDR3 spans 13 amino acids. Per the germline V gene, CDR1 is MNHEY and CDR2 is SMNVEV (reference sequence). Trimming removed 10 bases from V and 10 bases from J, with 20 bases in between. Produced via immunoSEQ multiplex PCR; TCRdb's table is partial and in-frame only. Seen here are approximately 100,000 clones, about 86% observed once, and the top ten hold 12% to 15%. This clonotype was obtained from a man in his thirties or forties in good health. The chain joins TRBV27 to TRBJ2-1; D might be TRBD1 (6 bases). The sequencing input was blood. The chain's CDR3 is CATREHAGTEQFF. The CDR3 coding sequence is TGTGCCACCCGAGAACATGCCGGGACAGAGCAGTTCTTC.